This TCR beta chain was found in a study of technical replicates of blood from a few donors. The junction had 9 bases not matched to a gene; V was cut back by 7 bases and J by 0 bases. This CDR3 contains 15 residues. The germline V gene encodes CDR1 WSHSY and CDR2 SAAADI. The method was immunoSEQ multiplex PCR; TCRdb's version includes in-frame clones alone and lacks a portion of them. The sample holds fewer than 90,000 clones; approximately 93% are singletons and the top ten take 0.2% to 0.25%. The receptor's source is a human donor in good health. Sequencing was done on a sample of T cells isolated from PBMCs. This rearrangement joins TRBV10-2 to TRBJ2-7; 7 positions agree with TRBD1. The CDR3 nucleotides are TGCGCCAGCACCCCGGGACAGTTGAGCTCCTACGAGCAGTACTTC. Its protein product is CASTPGQLSSYEQYF.